This T cell receptor (beta chain) was observed in a study of CD8+CD57+ T cells in acquired aplastic anemia. Study-level background: Sequencing produced an average of around 11 million reads per healthy donor for CD4+ cells. General observations from the study: There were over 25 CD8+ CDR3 sequences that occurred in both patients and controls.

The use of genomic DNA as template underpinned the TCR beta VDJ and CDR3 profiling. TCRdb reprocessed the reads via MiXCR and lists one record per CDR3 protein. Counted here are more than 150,000 distinct CDR3 sequences, approximately 45% occurring once; the ten biggest clones make up about 2.9%. V shed 9 bases and J 3 bases; nucleotides not matched to a gene: 4. The germline V gene has CDR1 LNHDA and CDR2 SQIVND (reference sequence). This CDR3 is 14 amino acids long. This clonotype has more than one count but fewer than ten. Antigen unknown. What was sequenced was sorted CD4+, CD8+, or CD8+CD57+ T cells (not recorded which) from PBMCs. This chain connects TRBV19 to TRBJ2-2; 10 nucleotides line up with TRBD2. This sequence originates from a human donor in good health. The CDR3 DNA is TGTGCCAGCAAAACTAGCGGGGACACCGGGGAGCTGTTTTTT. As protein: CASKTSGDTGELFF.